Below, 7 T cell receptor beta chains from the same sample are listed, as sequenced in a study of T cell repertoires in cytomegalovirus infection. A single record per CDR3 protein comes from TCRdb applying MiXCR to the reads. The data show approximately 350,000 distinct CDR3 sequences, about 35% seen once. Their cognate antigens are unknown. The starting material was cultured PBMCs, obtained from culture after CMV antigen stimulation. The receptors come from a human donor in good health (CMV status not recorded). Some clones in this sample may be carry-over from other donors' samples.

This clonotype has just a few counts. In DNA form, the CDR3 reads TGCAGTGCCTACTTGGGGGGAGTAACCGCCTACGAGCAGTACTTC. This gives the protein CSAYLGGVTAYEQYF. This chain joins TRBV20-1 and TRBJ2-7, with D perhaps TRBD2 (6 bases). Germline assignment: CDR1 DFQATT and CDR2 SNEGSKA (reference sequence). Trimming removed 6 bases at V and 2 bases at J, with 20 bases between. CDR3 size: 15 residues.

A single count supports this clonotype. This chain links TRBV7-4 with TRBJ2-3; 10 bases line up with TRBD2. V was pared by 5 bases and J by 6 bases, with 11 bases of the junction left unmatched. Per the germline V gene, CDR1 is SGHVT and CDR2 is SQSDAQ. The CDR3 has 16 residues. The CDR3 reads CASSPFSGRRVDTQYF. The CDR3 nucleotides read TGTGCCAGCAGCCCTTTTAGCGGGAGGCGAGTTGATACGCAGTATTTT.

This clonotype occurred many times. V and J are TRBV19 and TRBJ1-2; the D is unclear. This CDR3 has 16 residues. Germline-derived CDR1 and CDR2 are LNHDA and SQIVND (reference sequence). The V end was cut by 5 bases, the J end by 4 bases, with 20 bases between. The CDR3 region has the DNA TGTGCCAGTAGTCCATCGGAGTTTCCGGGCCGCTATGGCTACACCTTC. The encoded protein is CASSPSEFPGRYGYTF.

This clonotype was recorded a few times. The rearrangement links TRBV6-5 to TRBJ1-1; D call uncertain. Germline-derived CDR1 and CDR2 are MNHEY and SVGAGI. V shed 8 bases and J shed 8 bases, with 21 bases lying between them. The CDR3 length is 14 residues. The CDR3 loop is CASVRVGREREAFF. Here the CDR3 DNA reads TGTGCCAGCGTGAGGGTCGGGAGGGAAAGGGAAGCTTTCTTT.

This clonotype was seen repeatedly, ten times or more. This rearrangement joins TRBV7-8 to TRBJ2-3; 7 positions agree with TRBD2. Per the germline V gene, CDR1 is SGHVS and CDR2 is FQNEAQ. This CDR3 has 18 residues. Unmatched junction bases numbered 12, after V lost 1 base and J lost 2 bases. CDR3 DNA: TGTGCCAGCAGCTTAGAGGTTCGCGGGAGCTCCTTCACAGATACGCAGTATTTT. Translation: CASSLEVRGSSFTDTQYF.

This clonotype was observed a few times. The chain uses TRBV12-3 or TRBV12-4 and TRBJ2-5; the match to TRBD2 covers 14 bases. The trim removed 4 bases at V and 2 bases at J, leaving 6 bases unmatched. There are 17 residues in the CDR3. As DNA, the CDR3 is TGTGCCAGCAGTTCATACGGACTAGCGGGAGGACAAGAGACCCAGTACTTC. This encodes CASSSYGLAGGQETQYF.

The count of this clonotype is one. The CDR3 nucleotides read TGTGCCAGCAGTTACGCGGGACAGGGGAGGATTGATACGCAGTATTTT. It translates to CASSYAGQGRIDTQYF. The genes are TRBV6-2 or TRBV6-3 and TRBJ2-3, with TRBD1 matching over 10 bases. Looked up from germline, CDR1 is MNHEY and CDR2 is SVGEGT. Trimming at V came to 2 bases and at J to 6 bases, leaving 8 bases not matched to a gene. The CDR3 has 16 residues.